The next 11 T cell receptor beta chains were all read from a single sample in a study of Tregs in tolerant kidney transplant recipients (dated by TCRdb to between 2017 and 2020). The library was obtained by the immunoSEQ multiplex PCR assay. This immuneACCESS table, as held by TCRdb, lists in-frame sequences with V and J called but not all clones. Of the missing ones, under half trace to an unresolved V gene in checked studies; the others have no known cause. For this sample the table gives around 50,000 clones, of which around 80% were detected only once. The top ten clonotypes cover around 5.5% of the sample. Sequencing was performed on CD4+ T cells from blood. The source is a human donor in good health.

The genes are TRBV7-2 and TRBJ2-1; 10 bases map to TRBD2. The CDR3 consists of 16 residues. Unmatched junction bases numbered 5, after V lost 1 base and J lost 5 bases. Germline CDR1 reads SGHTA; CDR2 reads FQGNSA. The CDR3: CASSLVALAGDNEQFF. The CDR3 region has the DNA TGTGCCAGCAGCTTAGTAGCGCTAGCGGGGGACAATGAGCAGTTCTTC.

The J gene is TRBJ2-5, the V gene TRBV6-5; D is undetermined. V was clipped by 5 bases and J by 5 bases, with 6 bases between them. This CDR3 contains 11 residues. The V gene's germline CDR1 is MNHEY and CDR2 SVGAGI. CDR3 sequence reads: CASSRAETQYF. The CDR3 region has the DNA TGTGCCAGCAGTAGGGCGGAGACCCAGTACTTC.

This clone appeared once. The V gene is TRBV18, the J gene TRBJ2-7; either TRBD1 or TRBD2 may supply D (6 bases each). V was trimmed by 5 bases and J by 2 bases, leaving 16 bases between them. The CDR3 is made up of 15 amino acids. Germline values: CDR1 KGHSH, CDR2 LQKENI. This CDR3 reads CASSTGVGQTYEQYF. The CDR3, as DNA: TGTGCCAGCTCAACGGGGGTAGGACAGACCTACGAGCAGTACTTC. The full variable domain, completed using reference TRBV18 and TRBJ2-7, is NAGVMQNPRHLVRRRGQEARLRCSPMKGHSHVYWYRQLPEEGLKFMVYLQKENIIDESGMPKERFSAEFPKEGPSILRIQQVVRGDSAAYFCASSTGVGQTYEQYFGPGTRLTVT.

The CDR3 region is CASSWTGSDTQYF. The CDR3 bases are TGTGCCAGCAGCTGGACAGGGTCAGATACGCAGTATTTT. The V call is TRBV7-2, the J call TRBJ2-3; TRBD1 agrees at 8 bases. This CDR3 has 13 residues. V shed 4 bases, J shed 4 bases, and the junction held 1 base outside the gene matches. CDR1 and CDR2 from the germline V gene are SGHTA and FQGNSA.

J is TRBJ1-1 and V is TRBV7-3; no firm D call. This CDR3 is 12 amino acids long. V was pared by 4 bases and J by 1 base, with 4 bases between. The germline V gene has CDR1 SGHTA and CDR2 FQGTGA. CDR3 sequence: CASSSRNTEAFF. The CDR3 nucleotides are TGTGCCAGCAGCTCGAGGAACACTGAAGCTTTCTTT.

The rearrangement links TRBV7-9 to TRBJ2-5; tentatively, D is TRBD2 (5 bases). Trimming took 2 bases from V and 2 from J, leaving 21 bases between them. This CDR3 comprises 18 residues. Germline V gene lookup returns CDR1 SEHNR and CDR2 FQNEAQ (reference sequence). The CDR3 spells CASSLSGYTRRLQETQYF. CDR3 nucleotides: TGTGCCAGCAGCTTAAGCGGATACACCCGTCGGTTACAAGAGACCCAGTACTTC.

The V and J genes are TRBV4-2 and TRBJ2-5, with TRBD2 identical over 8 bases. This CDR3 spans 17 amino acids. Trimming removed 0 bases from V and 2 bases from J; junction bases left unmatched: 8. Germline V CDR1 and CDR2: LGHNA, YNFKEQ. CDR3 DNA sequence: TGTGCCAGCAGCCAAGAAGGGTCTAGCGGGCCACAAGAGACCCAGTACTTC. Encoded protein: CASSQEGSSGPQETQYF.

The V and J genes are TRBV9 and TRBJ2-3; TRBD2 matches at 9 bases. The junction had 6 bases not matched to a gene; V was cut back by 6 bases and J by 4 bases. The CDR3 runs 14 residues. From germline, CDR1 is SGDLS and CDR2 YYNGEE. The CDR3 sequence is CASNSAGGADTQYF. The CDR3 bases are TGTGCCAGCAACTCAGCGGGAGGAGCAGATACGCAGTATTTT.

CDR3: CASSLALSGATDTQYF. The CDR3, as DNA: TGCGCCAGCAGCTTGGCCTTATCGGGGGCCACAGATACGCAGTATTTT. V and J are TRBV5-1 and TRBJ2-3; D might be TRBD1 or TRBD2, each matching 6 bases. Germline CDR1 reads SGHRS; CDR2 reads YFSETQ. The V end was cut by 0 bases, the J end by 2 bases, with 13 bases between. This CDR3 contains 16 residues.

The rearrangement uses TRBV4-3 and TRBJ2-4, with D hard to call. CDR1 and CDR2 from the germline V gene are LGHNA and YSLEER. V was pared by 3 bases and J by 1 base, with 10 bases between. This CDR3 contains 15 residues. In nucleotides, the CDR3 is TGCGCCAGCAGCCACCTTACCCAGGCCAAAAACATTCAGTACTTC. This sequence encodes CASSHLTQAKNIQYF.

J is TRBJ2-5 and V is TRBV10-3; D is possibly TRBD1 (5 bases). The CDR3 spans 12 residues. Germline V lookup: CDR1 ENHRY, CDR2 SYGVKD. V shed 6 bases and J shed 1 base, with 6 bases lying between them. CDR3 residues: CAIRQGQETQYF. CDR3 sequence (DNA): TGTGCCATCAGGCAGGGCCAAGAGACCCAGTACTTC.